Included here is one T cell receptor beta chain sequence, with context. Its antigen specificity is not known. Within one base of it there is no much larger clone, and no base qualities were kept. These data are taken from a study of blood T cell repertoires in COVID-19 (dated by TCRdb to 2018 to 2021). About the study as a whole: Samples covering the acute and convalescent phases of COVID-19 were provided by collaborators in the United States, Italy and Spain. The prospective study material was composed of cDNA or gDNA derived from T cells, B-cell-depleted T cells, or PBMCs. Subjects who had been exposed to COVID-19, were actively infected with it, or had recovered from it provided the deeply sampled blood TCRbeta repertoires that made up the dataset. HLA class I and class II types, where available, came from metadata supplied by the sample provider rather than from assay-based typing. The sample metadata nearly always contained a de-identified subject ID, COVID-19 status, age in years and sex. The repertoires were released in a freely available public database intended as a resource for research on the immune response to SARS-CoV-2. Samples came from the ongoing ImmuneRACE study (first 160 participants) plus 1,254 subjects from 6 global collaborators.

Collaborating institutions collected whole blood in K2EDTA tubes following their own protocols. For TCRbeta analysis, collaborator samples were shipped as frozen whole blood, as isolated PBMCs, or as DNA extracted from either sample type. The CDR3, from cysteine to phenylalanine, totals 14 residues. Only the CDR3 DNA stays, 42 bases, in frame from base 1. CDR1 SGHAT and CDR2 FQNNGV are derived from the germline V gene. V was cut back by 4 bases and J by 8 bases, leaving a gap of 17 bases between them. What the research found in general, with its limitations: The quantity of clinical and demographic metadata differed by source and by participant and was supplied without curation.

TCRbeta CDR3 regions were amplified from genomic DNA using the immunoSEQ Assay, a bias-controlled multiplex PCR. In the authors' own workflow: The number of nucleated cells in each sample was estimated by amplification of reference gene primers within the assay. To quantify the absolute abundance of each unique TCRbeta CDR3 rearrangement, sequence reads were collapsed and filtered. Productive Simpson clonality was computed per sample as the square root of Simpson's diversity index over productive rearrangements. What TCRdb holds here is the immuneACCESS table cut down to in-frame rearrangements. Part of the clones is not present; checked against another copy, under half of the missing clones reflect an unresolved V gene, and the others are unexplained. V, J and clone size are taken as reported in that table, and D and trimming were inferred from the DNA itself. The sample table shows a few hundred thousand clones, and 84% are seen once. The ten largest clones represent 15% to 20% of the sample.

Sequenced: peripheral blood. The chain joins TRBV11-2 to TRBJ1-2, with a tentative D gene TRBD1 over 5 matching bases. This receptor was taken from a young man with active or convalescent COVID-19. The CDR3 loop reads CASSSLGGGYGYTF. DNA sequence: TGTGCCAGCAGCTCACTTGGGGGGGGATACGGCTACACCTTC.